This TCR beta chain was obtained from a study of CD8 T cells in Susac syndrome. V was shortened by 1 base and J by 9 bases, with 12 bases between the two germline ends. CDR3 size: 13 residues. Reverse transcription used roughly 0.5 to 1 ug RNA and random hexamers. TCRdb passed the immunoSEQ multiplex PCR reads through MiXCR, listing each CDR3 protein once. The sample consists of hundreds of thousands of distinct CDR3 sequences, about 85% of them appearing once. The sequenced sample was CD8+ T cells from PBMCs. The chain joins TRBV12-3 or TRBV12-4 to TRBJ1-1, with D tentatively TRBD1 (5 bases). The receptor comes from a human donor with multiple sclerosis. The CDR3 region is CASSLVWTDKAFF. The CDR3 DNA is TGTGCCAGCAGTTTAGTCTGGACGGACAAAGCTTTCTTT.